This TCR beta chain emerged from a study of OX40 agonist ivuxolimab in advanced cancers. Findings and caveats of the study: Nonresponders, in some cases, also had low normalized T-cell clonal expansion.

Clones were sequenced by immunoSEQ multiplex PCR, and TCRdb holds only the in-frame ones, with some missing. The table has some 86,000 clones, 90% seen once; the top ten hold 0.33%. Germline values: CDR1 MGHDK, CDR2 SYGVNS. V shed 3 bases and J shed 4 bases, with 15 bases lying between them. This CDR3 spans 15 amino acids. As to this clone: What it recognizes is unknown.

The clonotype originates from an adult with an advanced solid tumor such as melanoma, head and neck, liver or kidney cancer. The input for sequencing was CD4+ or CD8+ T cells sorted from blood, taken in a trial of the OX40 agonist ivuxolimab. The chain couples TRBV25-1 to TRBJ1-2; D might be TRBD1 (5 bases). The CDR3 DNA reads as TGTGCCAGCAGTGACCCCTCCGGGACCCTCTATGGCTACACCTTC. It yields the protein CASSDPSGTLYGYTF.